Below are 19 T cell receptor beta chains sequenced from a single sample in a study of Ad26.COV2.S vaccination and SARS-CoV-2 variants. Repertoires were generated with immunoSEQ multiplex PCR, while TCRdb's copy carries only in-frame clones and drops some. The sample lists some 340,000 clones, 86% seen once, with roughly 2.1% in the top ten. Documented treatment: approximately 18 received Ad26.COV2.S at low or high dose, single or two shots; a few received placebo; per-sample allocation not given. Sampling took place 63 days after the first vaccine or placebo injection. Here the sequenced sample was peripheral blood, taken in a trial of Ad26.COV2.S vaccine versus placebo. These receptors originate from a person between 18 and 65 years old who received the Ad26.COV2.S COVID-19 vaccine or a placebo.

V is TRBV19 and J is TRBJ1-2; weak D call: TRBD1 (6 bases). The V gene's germline CDR1 is LNHDA and CDR2 SQIVND (reference sequence). The CDR3 is 13 amino acids. The V end lost 3 bases, the J end lost 8 bases, and 13 bases lay between the germline ends. CDR3 in amino acids: CASSIGRGFGYTF. The CDR3 bases are TGTGCCAGTAGTATCGGCAGGGGCTTCGGCTACACCTTC.

The rearrangement links TRBV7-8 to TRBJ2-7; D gene uncertain. The CDR3 has 13 residues. Between the trimmed V and J ends, which lost 5 bases and 2 bases, there was a span of 10 bases. Germline loops: CDR1 SGHVS, CDR2 FQNEAQ. The chain's CDR3 is CASSAQVTYEQYF. CDR3 sequence (DNA): TGTGCCAGCAGCGCCCAGGTAACCTACGAGCAGTACTTC.

The chain is built from TRBV6-2 or TRBV6-3 and TRBJ1-6; 9 positions agree with TRBD1. The V segment lost 2 bases and the J segment 4 bases; nucleotides outside the gene matches: 3. The CDR3 is made up of 16 amino acids. Germline V gene lookup returns CDR1 MNHEY and CDR2 SVGEGT. CDR3: CASSYRTGDYNSPLHF. CDR3 coding DNA: TGTGCCAGCAGTTACCGGACAGGGGATTATAATTCACCCCTCCACTTT.

The chain uses TRBV6-2 or TRBV6-3 and TRBJ1-2; no firm D call. The germline V and J ends were trimmed by 2 bases and 7 bases, with 8 bases remaining between them. This CDR3 contains 12 residues. The germline V gene has CDR1 MNHEY and CDR2 SVGEGT. The CDR3 nucleotides read TGTGCCAGCAGTTACCTGGGGAGTGGCTACACCTTC. Its protein is CASSYLGSGYTF.

The rearrangement joins TRBV7-9 to TRBJ2-5; no reliable D call. In germline, CDR1 is SEHNR, CDR2 FQNEAQ (reference sequence). V dropped 0 bases and J dropped 5 bases, with 7 bases sitting between them. The CDR3 totals 13 residues. DNA of the CDR3: TGTGCCAGCAGCTTAGCCCCCATGGAGACCCAGTACTTC. It encodes CASSLAPMETQYF. Together with reference TRBV7-9 and TRBJ2-5, the CDR3 gives the full variable domain: DTGVSQNPRHKITKRGQNVTFRCDPISEHNRLYWYRQTLGQGPEFLTYFQNEAQLEKSRLLSDRFSAERPKGSFSTLEIQRTEQGDSAMYLCASSLAPMETQYFGPGTRLLVL.

J is TRBJ2-2 and V is TRBV6-2 or TRBV6-3, with D unclear. This CDR3 spans 12 amino acids. The ends were cut back, 5 bases at V and 7 bases at J, with 8 bases in the middle. Germline lookup yields CDR1 MNHEY and CDR2 SVGEGT. The CDR3, as DNA: TGTGCCAGCAGTCCGGGCTACGGGGAGCTGTTTTTT. Amino acid sequence: CASSPGYGELFF.

The V gene is TRBV6-4, the J gene TRBJ2-3; 8 bases are shared with TRBD2. Per germline, CDR1 MRHNA and CDR2 SNTAGT. The CDR3 is 13 residues long. The ends lost 4 bases at V and 4 bases at J; junction bases unmatched: 1. The CDR3 coding sequence is TGTGCCAGCAGTGTCGGGGGGGCAGATACGCAGTATTTT. Encoded protein: CASSVGGADTQYF.

The genes are TRBV24-1 and TRBJ1-3; the D gene is possibly TRBD1 (5 bases). Germline CDR1 is KGHDR and CDR2 is SFDVKD. V lost 1 base, J lost 6 bases, and 27 bases lay in between. The CDR3 spans 20 residues. The CDR3 nucleotides read TGTGCCACCAGTGATTTAGGGTCTCAGGGCGTTTGCGTCCTGGAAAACACCATATATTTT. Translated: CATSDLGSQGVCVLENTIYF.

This clone was observed a handful of times. The V gene is TRBV6-2 or TRBV6-3, the J gene TRBJ1-6; 11 nucleotides match TRBD1. The CDR3 is 16 amino acids. Looked up from germline, CDR1 is MNHEY and CDR2 is SVGEGT. With 5 bases clipped from V and 5 bases from J, the junction kept 5 bases outside the gene matches. Written as DNA, the CDR3 is TGTGCCAGCAGTGCCCCGGGACAGGGGGATAATTCACCCCTCCACTTT. Translating it yields CASSAPGQGDNSPLHF.

This clone was seen at least ten times. The chain has TRBV20-1 and TRBJ2-7; 14 nucleotides align to TRBD2. J lost 0 bases, V lost 3 bases, and 10 bases had no gene match. The CDR3 runs to 18 residues. Germline CDR1 reads DFQATT; CDR2 reads SNEGSKA (reference sequence). The CDR3: CSASAPGLAGVFSYEQYF. CDR3 DNA: TGCAGTGCTAGTGCACCGGGACTAGCGGGGGTATTCTCCTACGAGCAGTACTTC.

V and J are TRBV2 and TRBJ1-5, with D tentatively TRBD1 (5 bases). V lost 7 bases, J lost 5 bases, and 18 bases lay in between. In germline, CDR1 is SNHLY, CDR2 FYNNEI. This CDR3 spans 15 amino acids. CDR3 amino acids: CASNYKRGEDQPQHF. CDR3 nucleotide sequence: TGTGCCAGCAACTACAAGCGGGGGGAGGATCAGCCCCAGCATTTT.

The V call is TRBV11-2, the J call TRBJ1-1, with D unresolved. The CDR3 has 15 residues. Germline V lookup: CDR1 SGHAT, CDR2 FQNNGV. Trimming pared 2 bases from V and 4 bases from J, leaving 14 bases between. The CDR3 bases are TGTGCCAGCAGCTTAATCTGGGGTCCGGTCACTGAAGCTTTCTTT. Translating it yields CASSLIWGPVTEAFF.

The rearrangement joins TRBV5-1 to TRBJ1-1; D is ambiguous. This CDR3 is built from 15 residues. In germline, CDR1 is SGHRS, CDR2 YFSETQ. Trimming removed 0 bases from V and 1 base from J, with 10 bases in between. The chain's CDR3 is CASSLEHPGNTEAFF. The CDR3 DNA reads as TGCGCCAGCAGCTTGGAACACCCGGGGAACACTGAAGCTTTCTTT.

The chain recombines TRBV18 with TRBJ2-2; D is undetermined. The CDR3 is 14 residues long. Germline CDR1 KGHSH, CDR2 LQKENI. V lost 3 bases and J lost 5, with 10 bases in between. CDR3 sequence (DNA): TGTGCCAGCTCACCTTCTCCCAGAACCGGGGAGCTGTTTTTT. As protein: CASSPSPRTGELFF.

The chain uses TRBV19 and TRBJ1-5; a weak D match, TRBD1 (5 bases). Germline V gives CDR1 LNHDA, CDR2 SQIVND (reference sequence). The CDR3 sequence is 13 residues long. Trimming removed 7 bases at V and 5 bases at J, with 12 bases between. The CDR3 is CASTRDWDQPQHF. The CDR3 nucleotides are TGTGCCAGTACCCGGGACTGGGATCAGCCCCAGCATTTT.

The chain uses TRBV18 and TRBJ2-2, with 7 bases matching TRBD1. Germline V gene data show CDR1 as KGHSH and CDR2 as LQKENI. The V gene end was trimmed by 3 bases and the J gene end by 6 bases; junction bases not matched to a gene: 16. This CDR3 contains 18 residues. CDR3 nucleotides: TGTGCCAGCTCACCCAACCGGGGACAGATCCTTTCTCCCGGGGAGCTGTTTTTT. As protein: CASSPNRGQILSPGELFF.

This chain joins TRBV30 and TRBJ1-3; D remains unclear. V lost 8 bases, J lost 0 bases, and 17 bases lay in between. The CDR3 sequence is 15 residues long. CDR1 and CDR2 from the germline V gene are GTSNPN and SVGIG (reference sequence). The CDR3 DNA reads as TGTGCCCATTCCACCCCCGAAAACTCTGGAAACACCATATATTTT. The encoded protein is CAHSTPENSGNTIYF.

This chain connects TRBV3-1 (or the pseudogene TRBV3-2) to TRBJ1-6, with 7 positions matching TRBD1. Germline V gene sequence: CDR1 LGHDT, CDR2 YNNKEL (reference sequence). There are 14 residues in the CDR3. The ends lost 3 bases at V and 6 bases at J; junction bases unmatched: 2. In DNA form, the CDR3 reads TGTGCCAGCAGCCATGGGGACAGTAATTCACCCCTCCACTTT. The encoded protein is CASSHGDSNSPLHF.

This sequence joins TRBV7-3 and TRBJ2-3; 9 nucleotides align to TRBD2. The length of the CDR3 is 14 residues. Per the germline V gene, CDR1 is SGHTA and CDR2 is FQGTGA. Trimming took 3 bases from V and 8 from J; bases not matched to a gene: 6. The CDR3 bases are TGTGCCAGCAGCTTGGAAGCGGGGGGTGTTACGCAGTATTTT. The encoded protein is CASSLEAGGVTQYF.